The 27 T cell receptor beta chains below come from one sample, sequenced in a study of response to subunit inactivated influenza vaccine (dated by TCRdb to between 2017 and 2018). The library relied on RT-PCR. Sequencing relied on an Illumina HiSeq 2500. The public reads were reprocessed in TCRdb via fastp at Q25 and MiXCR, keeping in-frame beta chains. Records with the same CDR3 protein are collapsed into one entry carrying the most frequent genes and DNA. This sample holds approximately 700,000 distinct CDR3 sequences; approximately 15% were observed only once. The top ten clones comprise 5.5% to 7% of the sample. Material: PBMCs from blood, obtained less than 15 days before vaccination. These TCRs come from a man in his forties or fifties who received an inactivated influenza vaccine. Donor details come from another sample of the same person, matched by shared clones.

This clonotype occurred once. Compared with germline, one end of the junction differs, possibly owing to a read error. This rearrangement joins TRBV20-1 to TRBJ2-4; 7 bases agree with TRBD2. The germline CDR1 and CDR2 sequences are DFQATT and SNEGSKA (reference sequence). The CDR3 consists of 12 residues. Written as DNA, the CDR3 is TGCAATGCTAGGACTAGAAAAAACATTCAGTACTTC. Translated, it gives CNARTRKNIQYF.

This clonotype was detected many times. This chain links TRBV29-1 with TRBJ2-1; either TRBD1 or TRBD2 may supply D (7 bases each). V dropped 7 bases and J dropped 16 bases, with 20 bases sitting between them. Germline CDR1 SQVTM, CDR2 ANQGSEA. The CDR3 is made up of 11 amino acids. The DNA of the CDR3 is TGCAGCGCCGGCCAGACAGGGAGGGAATTCTTC. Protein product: CSAGQTGREFF.

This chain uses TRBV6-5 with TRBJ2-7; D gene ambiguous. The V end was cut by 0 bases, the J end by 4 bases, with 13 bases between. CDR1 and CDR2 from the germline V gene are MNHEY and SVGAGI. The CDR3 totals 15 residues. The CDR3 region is CASSYSPGPGYEQYF. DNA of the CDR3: TGTGCCAGCAGTTACTCTCCCGGTCCGGGTTACGAGCAGTACTTC.

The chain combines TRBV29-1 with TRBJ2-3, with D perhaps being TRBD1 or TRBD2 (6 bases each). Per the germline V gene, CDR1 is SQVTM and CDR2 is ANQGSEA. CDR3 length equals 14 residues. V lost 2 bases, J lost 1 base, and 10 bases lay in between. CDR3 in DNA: TGCAGCGTTGAAAGGGGGGTGGGCACAGATACGCAGTATTTT. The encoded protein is CSVERGVGTDTQYF.

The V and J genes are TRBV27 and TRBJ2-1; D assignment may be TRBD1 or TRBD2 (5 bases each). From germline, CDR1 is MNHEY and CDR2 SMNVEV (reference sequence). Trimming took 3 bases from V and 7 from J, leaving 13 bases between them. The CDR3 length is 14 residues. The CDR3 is CASSFRDPRNEQFF. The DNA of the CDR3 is TGTGCCAGCAGTTTCCGGGACCCGAGGAATGAGCAGTTCTTC.

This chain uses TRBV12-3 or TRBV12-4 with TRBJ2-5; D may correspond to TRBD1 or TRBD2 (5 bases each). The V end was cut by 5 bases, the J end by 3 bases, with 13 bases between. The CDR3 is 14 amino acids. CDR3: CASSARGTKETQYF. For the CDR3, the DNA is TGTGCCAGCAGTGCCCGGGGCACAAAAGAGACCCAGTACTTC.

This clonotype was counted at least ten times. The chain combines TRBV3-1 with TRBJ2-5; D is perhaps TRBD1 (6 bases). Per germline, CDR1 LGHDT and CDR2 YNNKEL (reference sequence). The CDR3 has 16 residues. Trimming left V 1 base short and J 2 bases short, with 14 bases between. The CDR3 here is CASSQVRWTVQETQYF. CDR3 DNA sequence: TGTGCCAGCAGCCAAGTGCGCTGGACAGTTCAAGAGACCCAGTACTTC.

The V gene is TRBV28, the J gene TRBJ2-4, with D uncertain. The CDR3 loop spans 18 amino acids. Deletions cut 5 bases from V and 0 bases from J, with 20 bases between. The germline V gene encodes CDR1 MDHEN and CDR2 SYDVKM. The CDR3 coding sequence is TGTGCCAGCAGTCTAACTTACGATGCAAGGTCAGCCAAAAACATTCAGTACTTC. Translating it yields CASSLTYDARSAKNIQYF.

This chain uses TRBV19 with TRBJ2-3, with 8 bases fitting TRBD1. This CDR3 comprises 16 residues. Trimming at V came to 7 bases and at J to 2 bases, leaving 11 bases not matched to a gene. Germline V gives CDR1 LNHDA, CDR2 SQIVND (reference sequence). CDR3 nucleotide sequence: TGTGCCAGTACGAGTCGTAAGACAGGGGACACAGATACGCAGTATTTT. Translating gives CASTSRKTGDTDTQYF.

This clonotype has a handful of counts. The CDR3 loop is CASSSLGMGTTKQYF. The CDR3 nucleotides read TGTGCCAGCAGCTCATTGGGTATGGGGACTACGAAGCAGTACTTC. This chain links TRBV7-2 with TRBJ2-7; TRBD2 matches at 7 bases. Germline assignment: CDR1 SGHTA and CDR2 FQGNSA. The CDR3 has 15 residues. Trimming at V came to 4 bases and at J to 8 bases, leaving 14 bases not matched to a gene.

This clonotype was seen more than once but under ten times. CDR3 sequence reads: CSGAPGLTNTEAFF. The CDR3 region has the DNA TGCAGCGGGGCTCCGGGACTAACGAACACTGAAGCTTTCTTT. The V call is TRBV29-1, the J call TRBJ1-1; TRBD1 is a possible D gene (5 bases). The CDR3 is made up of 14 amino acids. V lost 7 bases and J lost 1, with 16 bases in between. Germline lookup yields CDR1 SQVTM and CDR2 ANQGSEA.

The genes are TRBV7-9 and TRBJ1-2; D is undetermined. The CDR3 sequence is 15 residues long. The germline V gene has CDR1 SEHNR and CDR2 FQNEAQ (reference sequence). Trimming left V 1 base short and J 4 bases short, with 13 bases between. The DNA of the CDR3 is TGTGCCAGCAGCTTAGTTAAAGTCATTACCTATGGCTACACCTTC. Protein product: CASSLVKVITYGYTF.

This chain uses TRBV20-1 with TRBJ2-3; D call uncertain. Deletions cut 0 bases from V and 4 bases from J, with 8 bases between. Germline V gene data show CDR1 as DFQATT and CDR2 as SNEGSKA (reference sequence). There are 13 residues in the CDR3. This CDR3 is CSARDFSSDTQYF. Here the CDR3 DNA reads TGCAGTGCTAGAGACTTCAGCTCAGATACGCAGTATTTT.

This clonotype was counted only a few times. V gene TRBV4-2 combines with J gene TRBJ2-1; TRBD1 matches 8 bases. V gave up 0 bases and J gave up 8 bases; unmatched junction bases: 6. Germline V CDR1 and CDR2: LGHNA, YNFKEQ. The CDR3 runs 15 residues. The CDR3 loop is CASSQEQGAGDEQFF. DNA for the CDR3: TGTGCCAGCAGCCAAGAGCAGGGGGCCGGGGATGAGCAGTTCTTC.

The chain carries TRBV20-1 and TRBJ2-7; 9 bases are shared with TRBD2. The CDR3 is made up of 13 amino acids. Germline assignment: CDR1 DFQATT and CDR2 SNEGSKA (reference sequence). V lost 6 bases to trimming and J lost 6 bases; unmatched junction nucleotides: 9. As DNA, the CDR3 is TGCAGTGCCTTAGCGGGAGATCGAAGCGAGCAGTACTTC. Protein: CSALAGDRSEQYF.

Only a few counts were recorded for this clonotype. CDR3 in DNA: TGTGCCAGCAAAAGAGGGGACAGGATTAATTCACCCCTCCACTTT. This codes for CASKRGDRINSPLHF. J is TRBJ1-6 and V is TRBV6-2 or TRBV6-3; 8 bases are a match to TRBD1. The germline V gene encodes CDR1 MNHEY and CDR2 SVGEGT. Trimming took 7 bases from V and 6 from J; bases not matched to a gene: 8. The CDR3 loop spans 15 amino acids.

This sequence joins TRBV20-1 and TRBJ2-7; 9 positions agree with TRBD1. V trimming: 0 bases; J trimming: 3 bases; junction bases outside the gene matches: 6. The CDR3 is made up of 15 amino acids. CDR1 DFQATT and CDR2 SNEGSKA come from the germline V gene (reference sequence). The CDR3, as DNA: TGCAGTGCTAGAGATGTACCGGGACAGGGCTACGAGCAGTACTTC. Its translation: CSARDVPGQGYEQYF.

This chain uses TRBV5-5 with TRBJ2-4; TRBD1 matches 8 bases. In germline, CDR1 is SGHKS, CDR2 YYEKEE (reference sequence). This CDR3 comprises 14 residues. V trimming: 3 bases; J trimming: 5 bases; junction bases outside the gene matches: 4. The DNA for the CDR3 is TGTGCCAGCAGCTCAGGGGGCTCCCAAAACATTCAGTACTTC. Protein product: CASSSGGSQNIQYF.

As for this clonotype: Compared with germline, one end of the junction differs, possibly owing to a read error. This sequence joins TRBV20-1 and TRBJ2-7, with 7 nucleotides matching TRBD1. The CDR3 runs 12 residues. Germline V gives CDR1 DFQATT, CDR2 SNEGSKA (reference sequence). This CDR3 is CCARQGRYEQYF. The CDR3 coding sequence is TGCTGTGCTAGACAGGGCCGCTACGAGCAGTACTTC.

The CDR3 protein is CASSFTGTGTSYEQYF. In nucleotides, the CDR3 is TGTGCCAGCAGCTTCACCGGGACAGGGACTTCCTACGAGCAGTACTTC. The J gene is TRBJ2-7, the V gene TRBV5-6; 9 bases map to TRBD1. The CDR3 runs 16 residues. Germline loops: CDR1 SGHDT, CDR2 YYEEEE. V gave up 2 bases and J gave up 1 base; unmatched junction bases: 7.

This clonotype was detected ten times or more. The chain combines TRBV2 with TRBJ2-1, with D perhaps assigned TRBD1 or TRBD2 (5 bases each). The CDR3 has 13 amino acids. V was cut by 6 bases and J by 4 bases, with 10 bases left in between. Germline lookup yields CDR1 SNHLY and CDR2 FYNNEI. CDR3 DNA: TGTGCCAGCAGGCCGGGACCTTACAATGAGCAGTTCTTC. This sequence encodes CASRPGPYNEQFF.

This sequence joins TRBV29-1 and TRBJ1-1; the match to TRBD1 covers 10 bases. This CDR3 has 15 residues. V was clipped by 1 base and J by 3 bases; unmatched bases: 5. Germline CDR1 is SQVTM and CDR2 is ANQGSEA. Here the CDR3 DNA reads TGCAGCGTTGAAGGCCCGGGACAGGGGTACACTGAAGCTTTCTTT. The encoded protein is CSVEGPGQGYTEAFF.

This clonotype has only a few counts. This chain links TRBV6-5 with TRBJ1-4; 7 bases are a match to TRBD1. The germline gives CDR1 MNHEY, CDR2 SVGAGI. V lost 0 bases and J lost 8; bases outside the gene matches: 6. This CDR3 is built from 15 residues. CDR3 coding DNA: TGTGCCAGCAGTTACTCTGGCAGGGGGAGCGAAAAACTGTTTTTT. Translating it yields CASSYSGRGSEKLFF.

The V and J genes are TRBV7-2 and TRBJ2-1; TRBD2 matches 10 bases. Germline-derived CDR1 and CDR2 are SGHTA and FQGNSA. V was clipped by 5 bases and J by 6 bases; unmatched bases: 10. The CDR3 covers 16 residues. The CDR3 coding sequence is TGTGCCAGCAGCCCAGCCCTAGCGGGAGTCGGCAATGAGCAGTTCTTC. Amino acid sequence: CASSPALAGVGNEQFF.

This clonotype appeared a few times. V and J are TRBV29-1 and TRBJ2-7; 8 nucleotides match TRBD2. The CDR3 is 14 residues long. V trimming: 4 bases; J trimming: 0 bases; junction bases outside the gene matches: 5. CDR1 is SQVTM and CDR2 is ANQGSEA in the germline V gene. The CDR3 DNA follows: TGCAGCGTTGCGGGAGGGGAGGTCTCCTACGAGCAGTACTTC. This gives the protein CSVAGGEVSYEQYF.

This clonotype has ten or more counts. As DNA, the CDR3 is TGCGCCAGCAGCTTGAGAACGGGATCGCGGGAGACCCAGTACTTC. Its protein is CASSLRTGSRETQYF. V is TRBV5-1 and J is TRBJ2-5; TRBD2 might be the D (5 bases). Looked up from germline, CDR1 is SGHRS and CDR2 is YFSETQ. V lost 1 base and J lost 5, with 15 bases in between. This CDR3 spans 15 amino acids.

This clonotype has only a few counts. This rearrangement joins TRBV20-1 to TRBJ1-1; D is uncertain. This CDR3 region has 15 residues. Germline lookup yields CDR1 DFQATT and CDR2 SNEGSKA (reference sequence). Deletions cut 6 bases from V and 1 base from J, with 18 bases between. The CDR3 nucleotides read TGCAGTGCCCCGACTGATGGACTTAAGAACACTGAAGCTTTCTTT. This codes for CSAPTDGLKNTEAFF.